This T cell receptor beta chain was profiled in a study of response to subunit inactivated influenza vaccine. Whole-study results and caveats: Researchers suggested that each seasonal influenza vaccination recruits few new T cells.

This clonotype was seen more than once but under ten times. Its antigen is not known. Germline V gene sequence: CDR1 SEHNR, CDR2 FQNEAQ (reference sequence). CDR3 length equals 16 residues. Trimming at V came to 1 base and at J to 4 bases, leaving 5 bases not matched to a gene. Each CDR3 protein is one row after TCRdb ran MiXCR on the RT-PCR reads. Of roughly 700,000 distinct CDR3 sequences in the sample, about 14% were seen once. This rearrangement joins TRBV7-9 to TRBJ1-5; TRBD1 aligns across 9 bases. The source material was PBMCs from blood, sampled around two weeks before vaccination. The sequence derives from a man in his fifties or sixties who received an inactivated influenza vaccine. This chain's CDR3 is CASSLGGQGPNQPQHF. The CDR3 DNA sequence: TGTGCCAGCAGCTTAGGGGGACAGGGACCTAATCAGCCCCAGCATTTT.